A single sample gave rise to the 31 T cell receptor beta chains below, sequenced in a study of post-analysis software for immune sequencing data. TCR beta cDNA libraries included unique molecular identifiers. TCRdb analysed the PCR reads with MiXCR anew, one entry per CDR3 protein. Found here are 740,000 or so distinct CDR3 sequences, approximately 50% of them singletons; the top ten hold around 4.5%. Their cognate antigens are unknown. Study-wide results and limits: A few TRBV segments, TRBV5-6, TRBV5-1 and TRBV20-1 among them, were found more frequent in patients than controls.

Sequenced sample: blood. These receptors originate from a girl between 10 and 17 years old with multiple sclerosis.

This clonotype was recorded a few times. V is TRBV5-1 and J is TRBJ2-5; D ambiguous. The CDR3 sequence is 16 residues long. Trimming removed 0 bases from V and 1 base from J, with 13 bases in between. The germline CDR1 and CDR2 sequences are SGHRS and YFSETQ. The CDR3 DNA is TGCGCCAGCAGCTTGGGTTCTAGTTTCGGCCAAGAGACCCAGTACTTC. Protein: CASSLGSSFGQETQYF.

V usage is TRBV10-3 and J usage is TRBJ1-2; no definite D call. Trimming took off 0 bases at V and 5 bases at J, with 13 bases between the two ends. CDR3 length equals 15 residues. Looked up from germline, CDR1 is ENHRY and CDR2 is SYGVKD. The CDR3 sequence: CAISESGDGTYGYTF. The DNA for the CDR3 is TGTGCCATCAGTGAGTCGGGCGACGGAACTTATGGCTACACCTTC.

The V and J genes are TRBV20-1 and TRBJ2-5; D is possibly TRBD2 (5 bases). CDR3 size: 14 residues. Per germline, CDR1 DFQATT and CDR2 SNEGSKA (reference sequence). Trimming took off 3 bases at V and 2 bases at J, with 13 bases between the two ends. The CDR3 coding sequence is TGCAGTGCTAGGGACTTTTCGCCACAAGAGACCCAGTACTTC. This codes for CSARDFSPQETQYF.

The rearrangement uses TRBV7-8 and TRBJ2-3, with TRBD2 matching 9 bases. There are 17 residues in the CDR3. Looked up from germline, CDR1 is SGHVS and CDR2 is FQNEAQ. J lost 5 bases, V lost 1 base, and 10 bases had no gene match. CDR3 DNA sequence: TGTGCCAGCAGCTTAGGCCCCAGCGGGGGGCCGCTAGATACGCAGTATTTT. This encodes CASSLGPSGGPLDTQYF.

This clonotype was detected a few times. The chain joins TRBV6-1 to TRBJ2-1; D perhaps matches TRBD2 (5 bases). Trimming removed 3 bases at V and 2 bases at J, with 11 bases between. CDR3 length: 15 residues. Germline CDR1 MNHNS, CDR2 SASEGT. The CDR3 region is CASSEGLRAYNEQFF. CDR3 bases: TGTGCCAGCAGTGAGGGTTTGCGGGCCTACAATGAGCAGTTCTTC.

The CDR3 bases are TGCAGTGCTAGAGATGAGGAGCCACAGGGTTCCAACGAGCAGTACTTC. This codes for CSARDEEPQGSNEQYF. The rearrangement links TRBV20-1 to TRBJ2-5, with D possibly matching TRBD1 (6 bases). Judging by the DNA end, TRBJ2-7 fits better; the J call may be wrong. The germline gives CDR1 DFQATT, CDR2 SNEGSKA (reference sequence). CDR3 length: 16 residues.

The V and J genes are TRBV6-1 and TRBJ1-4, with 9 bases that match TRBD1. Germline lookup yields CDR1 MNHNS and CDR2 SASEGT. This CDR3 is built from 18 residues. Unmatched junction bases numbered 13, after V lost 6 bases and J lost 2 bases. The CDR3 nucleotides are TGTGCCAGCAGATGGGGACAGGGAGAGGTGAGGACTAATGAAAAACTGTTTTTT. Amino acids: CASRWGQGEVRTNEKLFF.

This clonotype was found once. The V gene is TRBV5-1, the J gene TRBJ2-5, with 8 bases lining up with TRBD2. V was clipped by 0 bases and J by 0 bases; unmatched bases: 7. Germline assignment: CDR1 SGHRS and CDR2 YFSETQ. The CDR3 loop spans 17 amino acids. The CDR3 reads CASSLGLALYDQETQYF. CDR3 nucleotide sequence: TGCGCCAGCAGCTTGGGACTAGCGTTATATGACCAAGAGACCCAGTACTTC.

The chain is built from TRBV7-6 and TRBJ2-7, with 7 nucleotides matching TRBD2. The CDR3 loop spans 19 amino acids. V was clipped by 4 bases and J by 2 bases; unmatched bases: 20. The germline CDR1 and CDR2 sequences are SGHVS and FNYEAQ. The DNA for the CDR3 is TGTGCCAGCAGCTCCTCTAGGATTCAGAGCGGGACTACCCCCTACGAGCAGTACTTC. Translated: CASSSSRIQSGTTPYEQYF.

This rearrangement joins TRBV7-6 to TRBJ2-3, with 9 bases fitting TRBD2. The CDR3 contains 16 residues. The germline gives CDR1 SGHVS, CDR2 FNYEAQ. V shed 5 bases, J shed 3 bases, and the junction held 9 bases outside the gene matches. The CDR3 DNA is TGTGCCAGCAGCCCCCGTTCTAGCGGGAATACAGATACGCAGTATTTT. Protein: CASSPRSSGNTDTQYF.

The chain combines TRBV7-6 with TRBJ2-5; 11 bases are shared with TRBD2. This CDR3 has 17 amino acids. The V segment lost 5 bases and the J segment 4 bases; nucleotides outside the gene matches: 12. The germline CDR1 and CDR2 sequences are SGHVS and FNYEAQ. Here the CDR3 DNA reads TGTGCCAGCAGCCAAGGCCTAGCGGGGGGTTTTGGAGAGACCCAGTACTTC. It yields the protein CASSQGLAGGFGETQYF.

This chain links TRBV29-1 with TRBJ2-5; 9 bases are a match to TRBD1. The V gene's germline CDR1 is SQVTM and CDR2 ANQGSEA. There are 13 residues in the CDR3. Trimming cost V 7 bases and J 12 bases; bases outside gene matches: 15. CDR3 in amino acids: CSATYGQGRQEYF. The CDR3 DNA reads TGCAGCGCAACTTACGGACAGGGGAGACAAGAGTACTTC. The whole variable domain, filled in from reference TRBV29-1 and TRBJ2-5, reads SAVISQKPSRDICQRGTSLTIQCQVDSQVTMMFWYRQQPGQSLTLIATANQGSEATYESGFVIDKFPISRPNLTFSTLTVSNMSPEDSSIYLCSATYGQGRQEYFGPGTRLLVL.

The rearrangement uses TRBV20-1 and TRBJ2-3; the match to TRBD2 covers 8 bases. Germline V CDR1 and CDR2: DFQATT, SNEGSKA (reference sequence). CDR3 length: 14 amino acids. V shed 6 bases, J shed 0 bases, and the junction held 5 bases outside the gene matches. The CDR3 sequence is CSAGGGASTDTQYF. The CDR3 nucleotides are TGCAGTGCCGGGGGGGGGGCTAGCACAGATACGCAGTATTTT.

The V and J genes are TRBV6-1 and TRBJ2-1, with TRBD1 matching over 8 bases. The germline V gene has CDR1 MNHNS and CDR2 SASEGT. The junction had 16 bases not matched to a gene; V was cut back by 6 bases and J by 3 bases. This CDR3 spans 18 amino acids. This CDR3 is CASRNPTEGTGDYNEQFF. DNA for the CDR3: TGTGCCAGCAGGAATCCAACTGAGGGGACAGGAGACTACAATGAGCAGTTCTTC.

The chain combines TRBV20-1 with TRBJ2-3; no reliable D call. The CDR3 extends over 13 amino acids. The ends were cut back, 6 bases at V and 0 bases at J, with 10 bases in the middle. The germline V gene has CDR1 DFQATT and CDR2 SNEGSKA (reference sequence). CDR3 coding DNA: TGCAGTGCCCGGAAGTTGAGCACAGATACGCAGTATTTT. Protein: CSARKLSTDTQYF.

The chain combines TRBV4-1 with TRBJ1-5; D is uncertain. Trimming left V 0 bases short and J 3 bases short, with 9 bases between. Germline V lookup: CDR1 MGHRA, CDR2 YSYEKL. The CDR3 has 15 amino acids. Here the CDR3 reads CASSQDGSFNQPQHF. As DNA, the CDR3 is TGCGCCAGCAGCCAAGACGGGAGCTTCAATCAGCCCCAGCATTTT.

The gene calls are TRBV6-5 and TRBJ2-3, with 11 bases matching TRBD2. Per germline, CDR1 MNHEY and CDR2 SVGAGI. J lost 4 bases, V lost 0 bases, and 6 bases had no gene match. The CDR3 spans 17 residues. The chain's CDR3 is CASSYSVAGGQSDTQYF. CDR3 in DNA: TGTGCCAGCAGTTACTCGGTAGCGGGGGGGCAATCAGATACGCAGTATTTT.

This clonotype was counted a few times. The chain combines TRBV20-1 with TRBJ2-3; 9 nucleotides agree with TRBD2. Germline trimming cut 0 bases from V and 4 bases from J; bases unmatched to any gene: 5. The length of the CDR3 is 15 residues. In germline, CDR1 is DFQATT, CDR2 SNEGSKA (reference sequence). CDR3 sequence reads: CSARDGTSPADTQYF. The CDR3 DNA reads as TGCAGTGCTAGAGATGGGACTAGCCCCGCAGATACGCAGTATTTT.

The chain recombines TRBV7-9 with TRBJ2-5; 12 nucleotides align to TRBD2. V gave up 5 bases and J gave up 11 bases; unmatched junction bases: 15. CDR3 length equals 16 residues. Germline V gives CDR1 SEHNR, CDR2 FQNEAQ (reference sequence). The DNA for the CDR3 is TGTGCCAGCAGCACCGGACTAGCGGGGCCGGAGAATGAGCAGTACTTC. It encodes CASSTGLAGPENEQYF.

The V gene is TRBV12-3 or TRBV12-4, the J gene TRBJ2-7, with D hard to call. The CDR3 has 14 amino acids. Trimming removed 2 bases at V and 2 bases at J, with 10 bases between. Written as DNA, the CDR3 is TGTGCCAGCAGTTTAATTCCGACGGCCTACGAGCAGTACTTC. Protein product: CASSLIPTAYEQYF.

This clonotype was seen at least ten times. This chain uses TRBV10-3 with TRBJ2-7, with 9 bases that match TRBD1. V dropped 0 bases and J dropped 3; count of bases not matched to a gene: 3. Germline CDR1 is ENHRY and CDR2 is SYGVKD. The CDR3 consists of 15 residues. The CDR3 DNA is TGTGCCATCAGTGAGTCCCGGGACAGGGTCTACGAGCAGTACTTC. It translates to CAISESRDRVYEQYF.

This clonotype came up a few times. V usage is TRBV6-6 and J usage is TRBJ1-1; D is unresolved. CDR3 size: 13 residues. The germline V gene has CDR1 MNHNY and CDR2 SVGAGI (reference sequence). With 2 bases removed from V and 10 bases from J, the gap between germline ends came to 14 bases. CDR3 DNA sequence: TGTGCCAGCAGTTACCCGGATGGGCTGGGAGCTTTCTTT. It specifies CASSYPDGLGAFF.

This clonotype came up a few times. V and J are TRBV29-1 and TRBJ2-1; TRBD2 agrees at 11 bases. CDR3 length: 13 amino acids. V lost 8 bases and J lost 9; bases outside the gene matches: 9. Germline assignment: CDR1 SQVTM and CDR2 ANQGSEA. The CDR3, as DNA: TGCAGCCCAAGAGGGCTAGCGGGGGGTGAGCAGTTCTTC. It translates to CSPRGLAGGEQFF.

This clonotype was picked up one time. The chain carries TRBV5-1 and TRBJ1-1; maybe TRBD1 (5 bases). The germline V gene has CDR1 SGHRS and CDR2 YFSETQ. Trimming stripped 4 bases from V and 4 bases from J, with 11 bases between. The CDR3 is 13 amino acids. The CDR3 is CASSRDPSTEAFF. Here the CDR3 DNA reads TGCGCCAGCAGCCGGGACCCGAGCACTGAAGCTTTCTTT.

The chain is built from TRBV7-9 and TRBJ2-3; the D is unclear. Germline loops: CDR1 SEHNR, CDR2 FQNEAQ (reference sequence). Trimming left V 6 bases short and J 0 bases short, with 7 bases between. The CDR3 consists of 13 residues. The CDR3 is CASRGSSTDTQYF. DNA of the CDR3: TGTGCCAGCAGGGGCAGTAGCACAGATACGCAGTATTTT.

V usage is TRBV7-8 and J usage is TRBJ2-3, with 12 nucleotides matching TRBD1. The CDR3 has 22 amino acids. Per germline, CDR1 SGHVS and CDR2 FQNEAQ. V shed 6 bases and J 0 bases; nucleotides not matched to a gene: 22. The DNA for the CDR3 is TGTGCCAGCAGGCGTTTAGATCACTTCCTCGGGACAGGGGGCCGAAGCACAGATACGCAGTATTTT. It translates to CASRRLDHFLGTGGRSTDTQYF. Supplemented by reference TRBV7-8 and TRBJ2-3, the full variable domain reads GAGVSQSPRYKVAKRGQDVALRCDPISGHVSLFWYQQALGQGPEFLTYFQNEAQLDKSGLPSDRFFAERPEGSVSTLKIQRTQQEDSAVYLCASRRLDHFLGTGGRSTDTQYFGPGTRLTVL.

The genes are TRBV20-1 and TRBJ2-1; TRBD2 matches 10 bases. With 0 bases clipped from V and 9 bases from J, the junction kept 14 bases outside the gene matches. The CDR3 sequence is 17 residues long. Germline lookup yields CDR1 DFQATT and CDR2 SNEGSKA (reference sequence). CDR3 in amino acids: CSARDRQREGLRGEQFF. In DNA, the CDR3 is TGCAGTGCTAGAGATCGTCAGCGGGAGGGTCTAAGGGGTGAGCAGTTCTTC.

CDR3 region: CASSFQRPDYEQYF. Written as DNA, the CDR3 is TGCGCCAGCAGCTTTCAGCGACCGGACTACGAGCAGTACTTC. The rearrangement uses TRBV5-1 and TRBJ2-7; D gene uncertain. Germline CDR1 is SGHRS and CDR2 is YFSETQ. This CDR3 is 14 amino acids long. Trimming pared 2 bases from V and 3 bases from J, leaving 12 bases between.

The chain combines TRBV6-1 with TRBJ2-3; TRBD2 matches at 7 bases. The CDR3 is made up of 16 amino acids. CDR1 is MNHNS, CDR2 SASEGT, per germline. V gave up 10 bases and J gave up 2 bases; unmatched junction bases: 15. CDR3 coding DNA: TGTGCCACCAATGGGCGGGAGAAACCGCACACAGATACGCAGTATTTT. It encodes CATNGREKPHTDTQYF.

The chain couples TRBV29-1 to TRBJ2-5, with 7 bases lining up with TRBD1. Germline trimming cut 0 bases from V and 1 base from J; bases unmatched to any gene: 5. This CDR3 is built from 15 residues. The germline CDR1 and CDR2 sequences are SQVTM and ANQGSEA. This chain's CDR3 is CSVEDPWTGQETQYF. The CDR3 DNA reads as TGCAGCGTTGAAGACCCCTGGACAGGCCAAGAGACCCAGTACTTC.

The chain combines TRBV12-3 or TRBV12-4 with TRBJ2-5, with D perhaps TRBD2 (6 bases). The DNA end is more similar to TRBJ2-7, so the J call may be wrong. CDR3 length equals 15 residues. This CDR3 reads CASSPRRDSTHEQYF. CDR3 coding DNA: TGTGCCAGCAGCCCTAGGCGGGATTCCACCCACGAGCAGTACTTC.